This TCR beta chain was obtained from a study of blood T cell repertoires in COVID-19. The wider study: Samples representing acute and convalescent COVID-19 were sourced from the United States, Italy and Spain. T cells, B-cell-depleted T cells, or PBMCs provided the cDNA or gDNA that served as material.

Authors' analysis steps: It was from reference gene primer amplification that nucleated cell counts were estimated. Clones were read by immunoSEQ multiplex PCR, and TCRdb kept only the in-frame ones, dropping some. The DNA gave D and trimming, while V, J and clone size come from that table. The data hold about 80,000 clones, with approximately 83% observed a single time. The CDR3 runs to 17 residues. V was clipped by 4 bases and J by 0 bases, with 18 bases between them. The germline V gene has CDR1 SGHDT and CDR2 YYEEEE. The sequencing input was peripheral blood. The chain employs TRBV5-6 and TRBJ2-3; TRBD2 is a possible D gene (5 bases). This clonotype was sampled from a human donor in a cohort sampled during active COVID-19. CDR3 amino acids: CASSPRYFRTSTDTQYF. The CDR3 DNA sequence: TGTGCCAGCAGCCCTCGGTATTTTCGGACTAGCACAGATACGCAGTATTTT.